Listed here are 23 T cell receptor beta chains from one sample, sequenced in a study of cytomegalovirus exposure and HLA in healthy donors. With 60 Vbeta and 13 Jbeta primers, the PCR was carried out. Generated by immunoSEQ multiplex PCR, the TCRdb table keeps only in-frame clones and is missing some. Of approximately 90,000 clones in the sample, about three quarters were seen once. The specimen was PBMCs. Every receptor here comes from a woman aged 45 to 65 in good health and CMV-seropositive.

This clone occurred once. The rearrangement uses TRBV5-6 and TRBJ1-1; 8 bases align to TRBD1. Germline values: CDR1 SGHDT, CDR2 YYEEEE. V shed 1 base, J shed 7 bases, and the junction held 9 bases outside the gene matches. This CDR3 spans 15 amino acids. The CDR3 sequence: CASSLLGQGVGEAFF. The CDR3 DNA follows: TGTGCCAGCAGCTTGTTAGGACAGGGAGTGGGTGAAGCTTTCTTT.

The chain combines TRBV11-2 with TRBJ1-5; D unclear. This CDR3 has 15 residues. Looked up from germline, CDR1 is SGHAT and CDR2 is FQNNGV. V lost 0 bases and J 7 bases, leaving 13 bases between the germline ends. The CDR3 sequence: CASSLDSGSGQPQHF. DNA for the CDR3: TGTGCCAGCAGCTTAGATAGCGGGTCCGGGCAGCCCCAGCATTTT.

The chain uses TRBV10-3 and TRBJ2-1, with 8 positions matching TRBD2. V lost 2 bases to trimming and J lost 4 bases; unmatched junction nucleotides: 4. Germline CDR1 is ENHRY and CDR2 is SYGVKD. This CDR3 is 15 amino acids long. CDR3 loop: CAISETLADYNEQFF. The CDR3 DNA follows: TGTGCCATCAGTGAGACACTAGCGGATTACAATGAGCAGTTCTTC.

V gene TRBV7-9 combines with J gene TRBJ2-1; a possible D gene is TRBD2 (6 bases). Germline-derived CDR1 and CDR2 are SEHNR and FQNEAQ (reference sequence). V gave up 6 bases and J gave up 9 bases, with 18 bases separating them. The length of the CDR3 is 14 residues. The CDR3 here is CASRQGARDSEQFF. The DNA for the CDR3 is TGTGCCAGCAGGCAAGGAGCACGGGACTCTGAGCAGTTCTTC.

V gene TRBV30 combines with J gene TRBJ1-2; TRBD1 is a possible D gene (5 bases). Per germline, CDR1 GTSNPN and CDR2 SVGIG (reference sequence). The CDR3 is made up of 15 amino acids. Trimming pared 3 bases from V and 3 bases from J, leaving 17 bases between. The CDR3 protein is CAWSLGDAGDYGYTF. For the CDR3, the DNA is TGTGCCTGGAGCTTGGGGGACGCGGGGGACTATGGCTACACCTTC.

The CDR3 region is CASSVGVGQGFETQYF. The CDR3 bases are TGTGCCAGCAGCGTAGGGGTAGGACAGGGTTTTGAGACCCAGTACTTC. The gene calls are TRBV9 and TRBJ2-5; the match to TRBD1 covers 8 bases. The CDR3 has 16 amino acids. The germline V gene has CDR1 SGDLS and CDR2 YYNGEE. V lost 0 bases, J lost 5 bases, and 9 bases stayed unmatched.

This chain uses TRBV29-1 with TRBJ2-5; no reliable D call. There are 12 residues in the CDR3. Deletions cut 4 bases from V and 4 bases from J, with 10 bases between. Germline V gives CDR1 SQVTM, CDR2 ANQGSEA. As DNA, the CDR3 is TGCAGCGTTGTTGGAGTGAGAGAGACCCAGTACTTC. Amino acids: CSVVGVRETQYF.

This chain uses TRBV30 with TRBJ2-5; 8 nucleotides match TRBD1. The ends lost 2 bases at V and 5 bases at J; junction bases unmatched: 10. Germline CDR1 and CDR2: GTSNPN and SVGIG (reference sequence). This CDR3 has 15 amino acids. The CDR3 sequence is CAWSSRTGFGETQYF. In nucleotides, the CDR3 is TGTGCCTGGAGTTCAAGGACAGGGTTTGGGGAGACCCAGTACTTC.

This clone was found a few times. The CDR3 sequence: CASSFSGDNEQFF. DNA for the CDR3: TGCGCCAGCAGCTTTTCGGGGGACAATGAGCAGTTCTTC. The J gene is TRBJ2-1, the V gene TRBV5-1; D may be TRBD2 (6 bases). V lost 2 bases, J lost 5 bases, and 8 bases lay in between. This CDR3 comprises 13 residues. CDR1 and CDR2 from the germline V gene are SGHRS and YFSETQ. The whole variable domain, remainder taken from reference TRBV5-1 and TRBJ2-1, is KAGVTQTPRYLIKTRGQQVTLSCSPISGHRSVSWYQQTPGQGLQFLFEYFSETQRNKGNFPGRFSGRQFSNSRSEMNVSTLELGDSALYLCASSFSGDNEQFFGPGTRLTVL.

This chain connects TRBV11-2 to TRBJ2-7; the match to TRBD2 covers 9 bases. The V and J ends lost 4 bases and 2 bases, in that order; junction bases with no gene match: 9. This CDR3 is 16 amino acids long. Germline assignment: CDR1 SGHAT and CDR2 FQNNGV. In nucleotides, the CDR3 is TGTGCCAGCAGCTCACCCCGCGGGGGGGGAGCCTACGAGCAGTACTTC. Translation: CASSSPRGGGAYEQYF.

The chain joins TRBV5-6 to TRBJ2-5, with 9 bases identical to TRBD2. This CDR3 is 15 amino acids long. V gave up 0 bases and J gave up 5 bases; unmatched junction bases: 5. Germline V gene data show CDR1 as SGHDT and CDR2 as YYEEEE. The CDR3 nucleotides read TGTGCCAGCAGCTTGGTGCGGGAGGGGTTGGAGACCCAGTACTTC. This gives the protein CASSLVREGLETQYF.

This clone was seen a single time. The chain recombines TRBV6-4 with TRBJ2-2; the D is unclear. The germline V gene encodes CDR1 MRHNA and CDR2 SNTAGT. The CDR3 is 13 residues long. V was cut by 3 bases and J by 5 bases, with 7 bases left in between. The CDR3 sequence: CASSEQITGELFF. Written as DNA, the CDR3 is TGTGCCAGCAGTGAGCAGATAACCGGGGAGCTGTTTTTT.

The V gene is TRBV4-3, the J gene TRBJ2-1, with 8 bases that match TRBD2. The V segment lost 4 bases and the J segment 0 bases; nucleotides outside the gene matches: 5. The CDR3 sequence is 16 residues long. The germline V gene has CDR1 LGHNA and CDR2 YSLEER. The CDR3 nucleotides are TGCGCCAGCAGCCCGGGGGGGCGACCCTCCTACAATGAGCAGTTCTTC. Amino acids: CASSPGGRPSYNEQFF.

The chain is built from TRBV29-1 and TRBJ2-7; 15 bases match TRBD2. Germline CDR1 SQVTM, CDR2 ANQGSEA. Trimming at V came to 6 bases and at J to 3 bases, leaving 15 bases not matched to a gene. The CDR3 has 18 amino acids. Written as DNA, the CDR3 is TGCAGCGTGACCCCCGGACTAGCGGGAGGGTGGTGGGGCTACGAGCAGTACTTC. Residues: CSVTPGLAGGWWGYEQYF.

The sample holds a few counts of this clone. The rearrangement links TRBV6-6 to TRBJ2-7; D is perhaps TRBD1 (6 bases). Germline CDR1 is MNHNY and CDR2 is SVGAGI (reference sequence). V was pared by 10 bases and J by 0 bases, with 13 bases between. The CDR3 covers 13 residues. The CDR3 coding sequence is TGTGCCACCTCCGGGACACCCTCCTACGAGCAGTACTTC. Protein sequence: CATSGTPSYEQYF.

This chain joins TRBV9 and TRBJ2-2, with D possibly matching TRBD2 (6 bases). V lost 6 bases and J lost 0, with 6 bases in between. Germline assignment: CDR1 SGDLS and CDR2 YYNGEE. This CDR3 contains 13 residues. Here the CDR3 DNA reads TGTGCCAGCAAGCGGGCGAACACCGGGGAGCTGTTTTTT. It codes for CASKRANTGELFF.

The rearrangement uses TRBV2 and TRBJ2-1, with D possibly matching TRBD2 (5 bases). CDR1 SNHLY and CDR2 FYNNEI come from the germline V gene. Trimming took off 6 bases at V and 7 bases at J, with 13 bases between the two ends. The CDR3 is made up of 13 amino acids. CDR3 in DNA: TGTGCCAGCAGGGCCGACTCGGGGAATGAGCAGTTCTTC. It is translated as CASRADSGNEQFF.

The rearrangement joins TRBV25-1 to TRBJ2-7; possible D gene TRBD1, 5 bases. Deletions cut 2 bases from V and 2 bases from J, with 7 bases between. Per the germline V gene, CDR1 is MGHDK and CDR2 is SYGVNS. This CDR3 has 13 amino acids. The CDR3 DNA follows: TGTGCCAGCAGTGAACAAGGGGCCTACGAGCAGTACTTC. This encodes CASSEQGAYEQYF.

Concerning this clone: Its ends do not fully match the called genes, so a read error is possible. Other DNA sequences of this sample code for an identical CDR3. The CDR3, as DNA: TGTGCCAGCAGACCCGGGACAAGAACCGGGGAGCTGTTTTTC. This sequence encodes CASRPGTRTGELFF. V gene TRBV6-5 combines with J gene TRBJ2-2; weak D call: TRBD1 (6 bases). CDR3 length: 14 residues. The germline V gene has CDR1 MNHEY and CDR2 SVGAGI.

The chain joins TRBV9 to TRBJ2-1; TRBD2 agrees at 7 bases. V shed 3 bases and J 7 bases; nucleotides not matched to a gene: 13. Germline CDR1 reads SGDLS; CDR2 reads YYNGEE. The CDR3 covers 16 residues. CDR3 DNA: TGTGCCAGCAGCGATCAAACGGGCTCCGGGAGGAATGAGCAGTTCTTC. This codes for CASSDQTGSGRNEQFF.

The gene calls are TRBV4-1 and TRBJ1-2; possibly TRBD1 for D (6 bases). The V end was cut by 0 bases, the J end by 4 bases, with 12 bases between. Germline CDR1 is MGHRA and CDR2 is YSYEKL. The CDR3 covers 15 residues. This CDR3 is CASSQDEGETYGYTF. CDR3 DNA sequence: TGCGCCAGCAGCCAAGATGAGGGGGAGACCTATGGCTACACCTTC.

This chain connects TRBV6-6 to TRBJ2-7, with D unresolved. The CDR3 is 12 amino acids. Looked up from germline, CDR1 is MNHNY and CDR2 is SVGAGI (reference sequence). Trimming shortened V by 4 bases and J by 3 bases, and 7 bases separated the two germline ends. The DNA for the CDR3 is TGTGCCAGCAGTTCTTCAGGCTACGAGCAGTACTTC. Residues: CASSSSGYEQYF.

The CDR3 nucleotides are TGTGCCAGCAGCTTACAGCAGGTGCAGTTCTTC. Protein: CASSLQQVQFF. The rearrangement links TRBV11-2 to TRBJ2-1; the D is unclear. The V end lost 2 bases, the J end lost 12 bases, and 8 bases lay between the germline ends. The CDR3 covers 11 residues. Germline CDR1 and CDR2: SGHAT and FQNNGV.